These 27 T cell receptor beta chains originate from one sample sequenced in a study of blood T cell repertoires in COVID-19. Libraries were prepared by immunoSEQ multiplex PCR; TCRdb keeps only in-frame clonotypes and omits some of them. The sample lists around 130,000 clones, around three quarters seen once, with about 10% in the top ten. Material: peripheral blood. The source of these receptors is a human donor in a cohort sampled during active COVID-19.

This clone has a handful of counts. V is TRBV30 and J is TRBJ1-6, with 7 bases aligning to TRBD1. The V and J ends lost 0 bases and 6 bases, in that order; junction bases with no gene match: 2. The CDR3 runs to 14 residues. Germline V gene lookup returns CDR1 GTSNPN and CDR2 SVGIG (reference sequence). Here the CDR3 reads CAWSVGTANSPLHF. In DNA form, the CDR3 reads TGTGCCTGGAGTGTAGGGACAGCTAATTCACCCCTCCACTTT.

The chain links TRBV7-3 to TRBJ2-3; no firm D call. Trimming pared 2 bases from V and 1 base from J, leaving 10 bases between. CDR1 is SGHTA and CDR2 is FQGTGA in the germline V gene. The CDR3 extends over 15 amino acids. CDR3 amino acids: CASSLGLGGTDTQYF. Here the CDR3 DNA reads TGTGCCAGCAGCTTAGGCCTAGGCGGCACAGATACGCAGTATTTT.

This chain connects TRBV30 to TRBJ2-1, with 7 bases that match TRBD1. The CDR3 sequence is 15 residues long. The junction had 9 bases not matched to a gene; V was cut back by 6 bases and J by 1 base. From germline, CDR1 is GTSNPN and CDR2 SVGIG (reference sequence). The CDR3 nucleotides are TGTGCCTGCCTCAGAGGGGGCGTATCCTACAATGAGCAGTTCTTC. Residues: CACLRGGVSYNEQFF.

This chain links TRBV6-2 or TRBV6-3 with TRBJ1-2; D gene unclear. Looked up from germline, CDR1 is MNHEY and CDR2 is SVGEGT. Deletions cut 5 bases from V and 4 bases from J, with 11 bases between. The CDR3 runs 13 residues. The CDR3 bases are TGTGCCAGCAGTATTTCGGGGTTCTATGGCTACACCTTC. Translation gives CASSISGFYGYTF.

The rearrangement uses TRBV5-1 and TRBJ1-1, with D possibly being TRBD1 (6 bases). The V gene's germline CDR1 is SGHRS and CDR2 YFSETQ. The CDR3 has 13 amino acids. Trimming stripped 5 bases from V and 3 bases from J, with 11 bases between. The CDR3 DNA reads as TGCGCCAGCAGACTATCAGGGGACACTGAAGCTTTCTTT. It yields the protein CASRLSGDTEAFF. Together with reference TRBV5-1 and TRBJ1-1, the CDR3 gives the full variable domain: KAGVTQTPRYLIKTRGQQVTLSCSPISGHRSVSWYQQTPGQGLQFLFEYFSETQRNKGNFPGRFSGRQFSNSRSEMNVSTLELGDSALYLCASRLSGDTEAFFGQGTRLTVV.

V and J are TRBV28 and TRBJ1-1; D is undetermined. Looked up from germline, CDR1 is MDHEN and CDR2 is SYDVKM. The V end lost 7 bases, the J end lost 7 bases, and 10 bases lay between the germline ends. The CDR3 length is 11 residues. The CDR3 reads CASTLNGEAFF. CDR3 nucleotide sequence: TGTGCCAGCACCCTAAACGGTGAAGCTTTCTTT.

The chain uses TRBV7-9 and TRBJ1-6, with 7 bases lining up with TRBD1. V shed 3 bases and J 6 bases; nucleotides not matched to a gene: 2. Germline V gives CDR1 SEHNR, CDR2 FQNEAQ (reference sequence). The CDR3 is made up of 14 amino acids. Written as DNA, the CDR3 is TGTGCCAGCAGCTTCGGGACAGCTAATTCACCCCTCCACTTT. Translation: CASSFGTANSPLHF.

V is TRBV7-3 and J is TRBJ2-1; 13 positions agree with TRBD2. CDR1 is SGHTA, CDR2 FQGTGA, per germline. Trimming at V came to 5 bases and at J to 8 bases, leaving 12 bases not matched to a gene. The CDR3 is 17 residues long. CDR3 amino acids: CASSLQGTSGVPHEQFF. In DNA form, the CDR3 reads TGTGCCAGCAGCCTCCAGGGGACTAGCGGGGTACCACATGAGCAGTTCTTC.

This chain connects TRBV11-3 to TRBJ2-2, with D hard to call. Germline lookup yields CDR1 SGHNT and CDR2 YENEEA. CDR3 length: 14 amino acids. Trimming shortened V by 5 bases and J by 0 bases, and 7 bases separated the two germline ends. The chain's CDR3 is CASSPRTNTGELFF. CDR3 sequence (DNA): TGTGCCAGCAGCCCGAGGACGAACACCGGGGAGCTGTTTTTT.

The CDR3 nucleotides read TGTGCCAGCAGCTTCTTTGGGGAGGGAGCCTACAATGAGCAGTTCTTC. Its translation is CASSFFGEGAYNEQFF. The chain has TRBV5-4 and TRBJ2-1, with 7 positions matching TRBD2. The V gene's germline CDR1 is SGHNT and CDR2 YYREEE (reference sequence). This CDR3 is 16 amino acids long. J lost 2 bases, V lost 2 bases, and 7 bases had no gene match. The variable domain in full, with the rest retrieved from reference TRBV5-4 and TRBJ2-1, is ETGVTQSPTHLIKTRGQQVTLRCSSQSGHNTVSWYQQALGQGPQFIFQYYREEENGRGNFPPRFSGLQFPNYSSELNVNALELDDSALYLCASSFFGEGAYNEQFFGPGTRLTVL.

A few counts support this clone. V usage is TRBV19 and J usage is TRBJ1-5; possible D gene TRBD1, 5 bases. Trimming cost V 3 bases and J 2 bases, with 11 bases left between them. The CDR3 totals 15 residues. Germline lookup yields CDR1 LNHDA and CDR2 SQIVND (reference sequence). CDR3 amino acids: CASSISQGGNQPQHF. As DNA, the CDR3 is TGTGCCAGTAGTATTTCCCAGGGTGGCAATCAGCCCCAGCATTTT.

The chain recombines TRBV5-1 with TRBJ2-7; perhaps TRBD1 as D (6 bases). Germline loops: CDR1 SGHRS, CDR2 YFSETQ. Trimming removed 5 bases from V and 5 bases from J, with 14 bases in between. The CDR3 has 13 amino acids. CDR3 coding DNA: TGCGCCAGCAGATTTGACAGGAGAAACGAGCAGTACTTC. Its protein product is CASRFDRRNEQYF. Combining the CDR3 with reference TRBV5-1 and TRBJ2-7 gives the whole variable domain KAGVTQTPRYLIKTRGQQVTLSCSPISGHRSVSWYQQTPGQGLQFLFEYFSETQRNKGNFPGRFSGRQFSNSRSEMNVSTLELGDSALYLCASRFDRRNEQYFGPGTRLTVT.

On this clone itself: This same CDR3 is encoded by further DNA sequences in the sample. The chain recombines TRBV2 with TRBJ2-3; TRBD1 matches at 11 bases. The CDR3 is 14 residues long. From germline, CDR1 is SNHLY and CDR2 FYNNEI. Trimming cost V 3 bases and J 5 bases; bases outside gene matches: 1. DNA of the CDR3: TGTGCCAGCAGTGAGGACAGGGGGCGAGATACGCAGTATTTT. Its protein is CASSEDRGRDTQYF.

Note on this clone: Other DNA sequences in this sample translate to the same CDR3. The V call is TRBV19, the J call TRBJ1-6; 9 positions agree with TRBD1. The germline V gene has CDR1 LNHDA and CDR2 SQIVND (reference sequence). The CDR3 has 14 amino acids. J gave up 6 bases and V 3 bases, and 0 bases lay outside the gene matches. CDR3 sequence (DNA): TGTGCCAGTAGTATGGGACAGGGTAATTCACCCCTCCACTTT. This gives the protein CASSMGQGNSPLHF.

CDR3 in amino acids: CASSASGTYSEAFF. The CDR3, as DNA: TGTGCCAGCAGCGCTTCGGGAACTTACAGTGAAGCTTTCTTT. The V and J genes are TRBV7-6 and TRBJ1-1, with D unresolved. V lost 5 bases to trimming and J lost 7 bases, with 17 bases between them. CDR3 length: 14 residues. Germline lookup yields CDR1 SGHVS and CDR2 FNYEAQ. The full variable domain, in which reference TRBV7-6 and TRBJ1-1 provide the parts outside the CDR3, is GAGVSQSPRYKVTKRGQDVALRCDPISGHVSLYWYRQALGQGPEFLTYFNYEAQQDKSGLPNDRFSAERPEGSISTLTIQRTEQRDSAMYRCASSASGTYSEAFFGQGTRLTVV.

CDR3 in DNA: TGTGCCTGGACCGGACAGTATTCACCCCTCCACTTT. This codes for CAWTGQYSPLHF. The chain joins TRBV30 to TRBJ1-6; tentative D call: TRBD1 (6 bases). The CDR3 is made up of 12 amino acids. Trimming took 4 bases from V and 8 from J, leaving 9 bases between them. Germline CDR1 reads GTSNPN; CDR2 reads SVGIG (reference sequence).

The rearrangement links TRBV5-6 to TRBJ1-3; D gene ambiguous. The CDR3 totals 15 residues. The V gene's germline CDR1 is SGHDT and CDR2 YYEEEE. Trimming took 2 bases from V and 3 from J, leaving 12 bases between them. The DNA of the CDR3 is TGTGCCAGCAGCTTCCCCCGCAGTGTTGGAAACACCATATATTTT. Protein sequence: CASSFPRSVGNTIYF. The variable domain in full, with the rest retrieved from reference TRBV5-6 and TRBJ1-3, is DAGVTQSPTHLIKTRGQQVTLRCSPKSGHDTVSWYQQALGQGPQFIFQYYEEEERQRGNFPDRFSGHQFPNYSSELNVNALLLGDSALYLCASSFPRSVGNTIYFGEGSWLTVV.

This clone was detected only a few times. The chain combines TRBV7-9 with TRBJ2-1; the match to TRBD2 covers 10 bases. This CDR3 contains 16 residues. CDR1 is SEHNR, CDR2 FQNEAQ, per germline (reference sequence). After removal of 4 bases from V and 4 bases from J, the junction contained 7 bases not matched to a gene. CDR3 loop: CASSYLSGGSYNEQFF. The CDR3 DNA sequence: TGTGCCAGCAGCTACCTTAGCGGGGGGTCATACAATGAGCAGTTCTTC.

Here the CDR3 reads CASSQDRGWHGYTF. The CDR3, as DNA: TGCGCCAGCAGCCAAGACAGGGGGTGGCATGGCTACACCTTC. This rearrangement joins TRBV5-1 to TRBJ1-2; 9 bases align to TRBD1. V lost 4 bases to trimming and J lost 6 bases; unmatched junction nucleotides: 7. This CDR3 region has 14 residues. CDR1 SGHRS and CDR2 YFSETQ come from the germline V gene. The whole variable domain, remainder taken from reference TRBV5-1 and TRBJ1-2, is KAGVTQTPRYLIKTRGQQVTLSCSPISGHRSVSWYQQTPGQGLQFLFEYFSETQRNKGNFPGRFSGRQFSNSRSEMNVSTLELGDSALYLCASSQDRGWHGYTFGSGTRLTVV.

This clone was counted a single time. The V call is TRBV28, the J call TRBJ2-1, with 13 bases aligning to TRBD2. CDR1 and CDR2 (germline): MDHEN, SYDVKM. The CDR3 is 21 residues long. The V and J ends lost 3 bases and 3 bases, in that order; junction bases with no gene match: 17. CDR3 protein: CASSLPTGLAGAFRLYNEQFF. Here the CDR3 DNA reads TGTGCCAGCAGTTTGCCTACTGGACTAGCGGGGGCCTTCCGGCTCTACAATGAGCAGTTCTTC.

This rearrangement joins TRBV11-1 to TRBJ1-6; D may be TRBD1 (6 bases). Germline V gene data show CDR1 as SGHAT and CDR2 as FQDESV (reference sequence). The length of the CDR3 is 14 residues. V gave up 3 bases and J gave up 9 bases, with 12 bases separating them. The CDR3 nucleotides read TGTGCCAGCAGCTTCCGGGGGGCCGGTTCACCCCTCCACTTT. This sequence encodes CASSFRGAGSPLHF. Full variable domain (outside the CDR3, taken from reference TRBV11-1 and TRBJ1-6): EAEVAQSPRYKITEKSQAVAFWCDPISGHATLYWYRQILGQGPELLVQFQDESVVDDSQLPKDRFSAERLKGVDSTLKIQPAELGDSAMYLCASSFRGAGSPLHFGNGTRLTVT.

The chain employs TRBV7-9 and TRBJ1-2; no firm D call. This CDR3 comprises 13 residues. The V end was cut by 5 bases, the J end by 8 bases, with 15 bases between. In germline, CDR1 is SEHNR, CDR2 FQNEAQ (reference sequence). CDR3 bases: TGTGCCAGCAGCCCCGGACTTACTGGGGGCTACACCTTC. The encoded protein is CASSPGLTGGYTF.

As DNA, the CDR3 is TGTGCCAGTAGTATAGTTGGAGCGCAAAACATTCAGTACTTC. This sequence encodes CASSIVGAQNIQYF. This sequence joins TRBV19 and TRBJ2-4; D is unresolved. The CDR3 extends over 14 amino acids. The germline V gene encodes CDR1 LNHDA and CDR2 SQIVND (reference sequence). The germline V and J ends were trimmed by 1 base and 5 bases, with 9 bases remaining between them.

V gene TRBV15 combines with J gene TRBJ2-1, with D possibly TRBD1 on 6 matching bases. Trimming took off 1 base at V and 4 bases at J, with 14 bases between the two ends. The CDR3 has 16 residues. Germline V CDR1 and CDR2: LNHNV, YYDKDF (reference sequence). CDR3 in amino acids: CATSRGVGGAYNEQFF. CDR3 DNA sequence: TGTGCCACCAGCAGAGGAGTAGGGGGAGCTTACAATGAGCAGTTCTTC.

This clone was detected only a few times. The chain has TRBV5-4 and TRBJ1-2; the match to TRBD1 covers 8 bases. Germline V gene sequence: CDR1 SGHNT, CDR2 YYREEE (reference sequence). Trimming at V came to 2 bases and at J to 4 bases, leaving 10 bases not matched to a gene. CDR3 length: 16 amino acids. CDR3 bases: TGTGCCAGCAGCTTAAGAACAGGGGGTTATAGCTATGGCTACACCTTC. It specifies CASSLRTGGYSYGYTF. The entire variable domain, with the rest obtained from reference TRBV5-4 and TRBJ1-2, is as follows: ETGVTQSPTHLIKTRGQQVTLRCSSQSGHNTVSWYQQALGQGPQFIFQYYREEENGRGNFPPRFSGLQFPNYSSELNVNALELDDSALYLCASSLRTGGYSYGYTFGSGTRLTVV.

In DNA, the CDR3 is TGTGCCAGCAGTTTAGAGACTAGCCTTACCTACGAGCAGTACTTC. It codes for CASSLETSLTYEQYF. The rearrangement uses TRBV27 and TRBJ2-7; 7 bases line up with TRBD2. CDR3 size: 15 residues. Germline loops: CDR1 MNHEY, CDR2 SMNVEV (reference sequence). Unmatched junction bases numbered 6, after V lost 2 bases and J lost 2 bases.

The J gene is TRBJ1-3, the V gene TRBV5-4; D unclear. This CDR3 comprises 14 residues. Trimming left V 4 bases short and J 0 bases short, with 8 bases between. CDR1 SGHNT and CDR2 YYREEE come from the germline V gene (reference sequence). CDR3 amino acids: CASSHPNSGNTIYF. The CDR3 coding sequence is TGTGCCAGCAGCCATCCCAACTCTGGAAACACCATATATTTT.